Described below is a single T cell receptor (beta chain) sequence and its context. The antigen it binds to is not known. Per-base qualities were not stored, and no clone one base away is much larger. In the same sample, other DNA sequences code for this CDR3. The sample originates from a study of shared clonotypes between healthy human individuals (dated by TCRdb to 2020 to 2022). Broadly, across the study: A couple of women and a few men aged 18 to 49 years were included in the cohort. For each donor, three plates each were used for CD4 naive and CD4 memory, two plates were used for CD8 naive, and one plate was used for CD8 memory. To estimate repertoire size and how much clonotype sharing occurs between individuals, the study deeply sequenced the blood TCR repertoires of about five healthy adults. To increase sequencing depth and limit assay-specific biases, TCR repertoire library preparation and sequencing were carried out by different laboratories using diverse techniques. Leukapheresis yielded between about 0.85 and 9 billion PBMCs per donor.

For the CD8 naive samples, CD45RO-negative cells were positively selected for CCR7, yielding a CD45RA+CCR7+ population from which TemRA cells were excluded. The donors were healthy, HIV-negative adults with no recently reported acute infections or vaccinations. Every donor was a Caucasian adult residing in Nashville, Tennessee, USA. Blood was collected by leukapheresis, and PBMCs were isolated by Ficoll-Histopaque density gradient centrifugation and then cryopreserved in liquid nitrogen vapor phase. Analytical flow cytometry was used to check the purity and quantity of every magnetically sorted T cell population. Genomic DNA was isolated from each sorted fraction and quantified by UV absorbance on a Nanodrop 2000c. Using the deep immunoSEQ assay, TCR CDR3 regions were amplified from genomic DNA by multiplex PCR. Extracted genomic DNA from each cell subset was distributed evenly across all wells of several immunoSEQ 96-well plates, and each plate was treated as a replicate. For sorted subsets, around 200 ng genomic DNA, equal to tens of thousands of T cell genomes, was loaded into each replicate PCR. The purified libraries were quantified using a Qubit 3.0 fluorometer, sized with a Bioanalyzer 2100, and then quantified again using the KAPA Library Quantification kit. A separate single-read 150-cycle Illumina NextSeq 550 flow cell was used to sequence each immunoSEQ 96-well plate. Turning to the authors' computational methods: Because the immunoSEQ output included only junctional sequences and no quality scores, the filtering could not be the same as the filtering used for full-length reads. To assign V/J genes and CDR3, sequences were annotated against IMGT germline references using PyIR, a Python wrapper for IgBLAST v1.9. Reads with weak V/J assignments (E-value above 1e-6), missing CDR3, stop codons, out-of-frame junctions, or ambiguous translated residues were removed. V3J clonotypes were defined as sequences sharing the same inferred V gene, J gene, and CDR3 amino acid sequence. Percentage overlap between repertoires was calculated by dividing the number of shared unique clonotypes by the size of the smaller repertoire. RTK rarefaction, the Chao1 estimator, and Recon v2.1 estimates of unobserved clonotypes were used to assess repertoire richness. Generation probabilities for all TCRbeta clonotypes obtained by the gDNA method from several donors were computed using OLGA. Not all clones reach the TCRdb copy of this immuneACCESS table, which keeps in-frame sequences only. Checked studies attribute under half of the gap to unresolved V genes and leave the rest unexplained. That table gives V, J and clone size, and the DNA gave D and trimming. The sample has 1.5 million to 2.5 million clones on record, about 95% of them singletons. Jointly, the top ten make up 1.2% of the sample.

Reading the germline V gene (reference sequence) gives CDR1 MNHEY and CDR2 SMNVEV. Reading from cysteine to phenylalanine, the CDR3 counts 14 amino acids. Solely the CDR3 DNA is kept, with 42 bases framed from the first base. The junction carries 12 bases between V and J, which are trimmed by 3 bases and 3 bases respectively. Findings and caveats that apply to the study as a whole: Approximately 5% of naive CD4, approximately 3.7% of naive CD8, 2.3% of memory CD4, and 0.35% to 0.5% of memory CD8 clonotypes were shared across several donors. The genetic and exposure-history diversity represented was limited by the small number of donors. Sampling was restricted to blood, and TCR repertoires in tissue are likely to differ from TCR repertoires in blood. Naive subsets generally had larger estimated clonotype richness than memory subsets did. Clonotypes shared by all four sorted-subset donors showed higher generation probabilities than non-shared clonotypes. Incomplete sequencing was indicated by rarefaction of sorted-subset datasets, despite the large sequencing depth. Based on pairwise subsampling, the degree of clonotype sharing among donors was expected to be affected by sequencing depth.

Sequenced material: naive CD8+ T cells sorted from blood. The cell subset or site label here, explained by the study, means: CD45RA+CCR7+. The sequence was obtained from a man aged 18 to 30 in good health. This sequence uses TRBV27 and TRBJ2-7; the D call could be TRBD1 or TRBD2, with each sharing 5 bases. CDR3 sequence: CASSFVGTGYEQYF. The DNA sequence is TGTGCCAGCAGTTTTGTCGGGACGGGCTACGAGCAGTACTTC.